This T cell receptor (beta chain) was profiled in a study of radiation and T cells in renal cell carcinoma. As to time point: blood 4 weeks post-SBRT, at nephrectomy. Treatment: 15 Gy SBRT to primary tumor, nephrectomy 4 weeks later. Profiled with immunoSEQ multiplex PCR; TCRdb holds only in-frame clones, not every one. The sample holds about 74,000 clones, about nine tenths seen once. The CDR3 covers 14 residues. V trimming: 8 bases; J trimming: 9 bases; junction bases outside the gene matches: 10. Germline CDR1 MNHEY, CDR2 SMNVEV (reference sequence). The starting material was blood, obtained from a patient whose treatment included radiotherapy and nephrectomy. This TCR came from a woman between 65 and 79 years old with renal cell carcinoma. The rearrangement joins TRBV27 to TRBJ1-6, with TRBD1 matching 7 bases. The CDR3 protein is CASFARGGGSPLHF. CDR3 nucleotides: TGTGCCAGCTTTGCCAGGGGGGGAGGTTCACCCCTCCACTTT.